These 2 T cell receptor beta chains originate from one sample sequenced in a study of technical replicates of blood from a handful of donors. Produced via immunoSEQ multiplex PCR; TCRdb's table is partial and in-frame only. The table records some 89,000 clones, around 96% of them present only once. The sample comprised T cells isolated from PBMCs. The receptors were gathered from a human donor in good health.

V is TRBV11-2 and J is TRBJ1-1; 7 bases match TRBD1. Trimming took 6 bases from V and 3 from J; bases not matched to a gene: 19. Germline V gives CDR1 SGHAT, CDR2 FQNNGV. CDR3 length equals 18 residues. The CDR3 protein is CASSFRGGTVLLDTEAFF. CDR3 nucleotide sequence: TGTGCCAGCAGTTTCCGTGGGGGGACAGTGCTTTTGGACACTGAAGCTTTCTTT.

The CDR3 DNA reads TGTGCCAGTAGTACTCTCGTAAACAGGGAGATTCAGTACTTC. Translation: CASSTLVNREIQYF. The V gene is TRBV19, the J gene TRBJ2-4; tentatively, D is TRBD1 (6 bases). The CDR3 sequence is 14 residues long. The ends were cut back, 4 bases at V and 10 bases at J, with 17 bases in the middle. In germline, CDR1 is LNHDA, CDR2 SQIVND (reference sequence).